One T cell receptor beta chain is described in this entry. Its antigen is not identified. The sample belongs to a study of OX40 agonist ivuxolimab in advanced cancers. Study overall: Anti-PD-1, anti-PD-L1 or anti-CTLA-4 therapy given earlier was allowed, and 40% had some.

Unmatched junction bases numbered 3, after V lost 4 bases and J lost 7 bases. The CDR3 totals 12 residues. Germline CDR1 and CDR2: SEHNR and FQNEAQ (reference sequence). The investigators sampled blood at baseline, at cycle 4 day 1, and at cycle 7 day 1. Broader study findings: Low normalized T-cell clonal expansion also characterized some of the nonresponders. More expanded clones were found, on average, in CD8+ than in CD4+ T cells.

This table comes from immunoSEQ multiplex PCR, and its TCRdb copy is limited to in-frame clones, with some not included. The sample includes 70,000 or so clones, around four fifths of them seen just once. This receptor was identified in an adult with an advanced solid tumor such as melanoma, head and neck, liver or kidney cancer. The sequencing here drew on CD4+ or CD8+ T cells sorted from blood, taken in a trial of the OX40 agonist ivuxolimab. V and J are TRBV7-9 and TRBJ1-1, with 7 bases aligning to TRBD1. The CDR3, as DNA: TGTGCCAGCAGCTCAGGGGGTTTTGAAGCTTTCTTT. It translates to CASSSGGFEAFF. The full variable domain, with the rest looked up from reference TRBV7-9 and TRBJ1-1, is DTGVSQNPRHKITKRGQNVTFRCDPISEHNRLYWYRQTLGQGPEFLTYFQNEAQLEKSRLLSDRFSAERPKGSFSTLEIQRTEQGDSAMYLCASSSGGFEAFFGQGTRLTVV.